The 26 T cell receptor beta chains presented below share a single source sample, sequenced in a study of blood T cells in healthy people across ages. Primers used in a second PCR of roughly 6 to 12 cycles were a sample-barcoded 5' primer and a J-beta primer mix. Via MiXCR, TCRdb re-called the 5' RACE reads, giving one row per CDR3 protein. The sample lists 540,000 or so distinct CDR3 sequences, approximately 25% occurring once. The sequenced sample was blood. The source is a woman aged 70-85 years in good health.

The sample holds a few counts of this clonotype. V usage is TRBV12-3 or TRBV12-4 and J usage is TRBJ2-1, with 9 bases aligning to TRBD1. The J segment lost 8 bases and the V segment lost 8 bases, leaving 7 bases of the junction unmatched. CDR3 length: 13 residues. As DNA, the CDR3 is TGTGCCAGCGGGCAGGACAGGGGCGATGAGCAGTTCTTC. Translated, it gives CASGQDRGDEQFF.

The V call is TRBV20-1, the J call TRBJ2-3, with 9 nucleotides matching TRBD2. CDR3 length equals 15 residues. Germline-derived CDR1 and CDR2 are DFQATT and SNEGSKA (reference sequence). CDR3: CSVALLAGNTDTQYF. The CDR3 DNA sequence: TGCAGCGTCGCTTTGCTAGCGGGAAACACAGATACGCAGTATTTT.

This clonotype has a handful of counts. V is TRBV20-1 and J is TRBJ1-1; the D gene is possibly TRBD1 (5 bases). This CDR3 has 13 residues. Germline V CDR1 and CDR2: DFQATT, SNEGSKA (reference sequence). V was trimmed by 6 bases and J by 4 bases, leaving 15 bases between them. The CDR3 loop is CSALGDGGTEAFF. The CDR3 DNA reads as TGCAGTGCCCTAGGGGACGGTGGCACTGAAGCTTTCTTT.

The V and J genes are TRBV7-2 and TRBJ2-1; TRBD2 might be the D (5 bases). The J call may be incorrect, as the DNA end agrees better with TRBJ2-7. CDR1 SGHTA and CDR2 FQGNSA come from the germline V gene. The CDR3 consists of 14 residues. CDR3 bases: TGTGCCAGCAGCTTCTTCGGGGAAGCTTCCTGGCAGTACTTC. Translating it yields CASSFFGEASWQYF.

The chain uses TRBV10-2 and TRBJ2-5; 11 positions match TRBD2. Judging by the DNA end, TRBJ2-7 fits better; the J call may be wrong. Looked up from germline, CDR1 is WSHSY and CDR2 is SAAADI. The CDR3 has 15 residues. The CDR3 region has the DNA TGCGCCAGCAGTGTCCAGACTAGCGGGGAGGGCGAGCAGTACTTC. Translated, it gives CASSVQTSGEGEQYF.

The CDR3 loop reads CASSHQVNSPLHF. As DNA, the CDR3 is TGTGCCAGCAGCCACCAGGTAAATTCACCCCTCCACTTT. The chain links TRBV3-1 to TRBJ1-6; D gene uncertain. V lost 3 bases and J 7 bases, leaving 7 bases between the germline ends. CDR3 size: 13 residues. Per germline, CDR1 LGHDT and CDR2 YNNKEL (reference sequence).

The chain joins TRBV7-2 to TRBJ2-3, with no clear D. Germline CDR1 SGHTA, CDR2 FQGNSA. The CDR3 is made up of 13 amino acids. V dropped 4 bases and J dropped 4 bases, with 9 bases sitting between them. CDR3 residues: CASSYQPADTQYF. The CDR3 DNA follows: TGTGCCAGCAGCTACCAACCGGCAGATACGCAGTATTTT.

This clonotype was detected a few times. This chain links TRBV29-1 with TRBJ2-5; D tentatively fits TRBD1 or TRBD2 (6 bases each). Germline CDR1 reads SQVTM; CDR2 reads ANQGSEA. V gave up 8 bases and J gave up 5 bases, with 18 bases separating them. The CDR3 is 13 residues long. In DNA, the CDR3 is TGCAGCATTAGGCCAGGGGCGGGGGAGACCCAGTACTTC. Translation gives CSIRPGAGETQYF.

The chain couples TRBV11-1 to TRBJ2-7; no clear D gene. Trimming cost V 1 base and J 2 bases, with 9 bases left between them. CDR3 length equals 14 residues. Germline CDR1 SGHAT, CDR2 FQDESV (reference sequence). CDR3 sequence reads: CASSLGAEAYEQYF. The CDR3 DNA reads as TGTGCCAGCAGCTTAGGAGCAGAGGCCTACGAGCAGTACTTC.

This clonotype was seen a few times. V is TRBV7-2 and J is TRBJ1-2, with D tentatively TRBD1 (5 bases). Germline CDR1 is SGHTA and CDR2 is FQGNSA. V was trimmed by 1 base and J by 3 bases, leaving 9 bases between them. The CDR3 spans 14 residues. The chain's CDR3 is CASSLEQAYYGYTF. CDR3 DNA sequence: TGTGCCAGCAGCTTAGAACAGGCCTACTATGGCTACACCTTC.

This clonotype has a handful of counts. The chain uses TRBV5-1 and TRBJ2-3; D possibly uses TRBD1 or TRBD2 (6 bases each). The CDR3 totals 13 residues. Trimming removed 7 bases from V and 7 bases from J, with 16 bases in between. From germline, CDR1 is SGHRS and CDR2 YFSETQ. The CDR3 protein is CASSGGRANTQYF. The CDR3 region has the DNA TGCGCCAGCTCTGGGGGGCGGGCGAATACGCAGTATTTT.

This clonotype was found a few times. The chain uses TRBV2 and TRBJ2-3, with TRBD2 as a possible D gene (5 bases). The germline V gene has CDR1 SNHLY and CDR2 FYNNEI. This CDR3 contains 11 residues. Trimming cost V 7 bases and J 3 bases, with 5 bases left between them. In DNA form, the CDR3 reads TGTGCCAGCAAGCGGACAGATACGCAGTATTTT. This gives the protein CASKRTDTQYF.

In DNA form, the CDR3 reads TGTGCCAGCAGCTTAACCCCGGGGGGGGCCCCCTACAATGAGCAGTTCTTC. It is translated as CASSLTPGGAPYNEQFF. The rearrangement links TRBV7-8 to TRBJ2-1; 8 nucleotides agree with TRBD2. V shed 2 bases and J 2 bases; nucleotides not matched to a gene: 8. The CDR3 loop spans 17 amino acids. Germline V lookup: CDR1 SGHVS, CDR2 FQNEAQ.

The J gene is TRBJ2-5, the V gene TRBV5-1; TRBD2 is a possible D gene (5 bases). The CDR3 length is 14 residues. CDR1 SGHRS and CDR2 YFSETQ come from the germline V gene. V lost 0 bases, J lost 5 bases, and 11 bases lay in between. The CDR3: CASSLVDPGETQYF. In DNA form, the CDR3 reads TGCGCCAGCAGCTTGGTGGACCCGGGGGAGACCCAGTACTTC.

This clonotype occurred a few times. This chain links TRBV6-2 or TRBV6-3 with TRBJ2-5; 9 positions match TRBD1. Trimming cost V 6 bases and J 11 bases; bases outside gene matches: 16. The length of the CDR3 is 15 residues. In germline, CDR1 is MNHEY, CDR2 SVGEGT. CDR3 in amino acids: CASRPNPGQGEEQYF. CDR3 DNA sequence: TGTGCCAGCAGACCTAATCCGGGACAGGGAGAAGAGCAGTACTTC.

This clonotype has just a few counts. This chain uses TRBV11-2 with TRBJ1-2; TRBD1 is a possible D gene (5 bases). CDR1 and CDR2 (germline): SGHAT, FQNNGV. V lost 4 bases, J lost 11 bases, and 17 bases lay in between. This CDR3 comprises 13 residues. CDR3 loop: CASSSGPGLDYTF. CDR3 coding DNA: TGTGCCAGCAGCTCCGGACCAGGGCTGGATTACACCTTC.

The chain couples TRBV12-3 or TRBV12-4 to TRBJ2-3; 7 bases align to TRBD2. This CDR3 has 15 residues. J gave up 8 bases and V 5 bases, and 13 bases lay outside the gene matches. CDR3 coding DNA: TGTGCCAGCAGTACCGGGGCTAGCGGACACAGTACGCAGTATTTT. Translated: CASSTGASGHSTQYF.

This clonotype was detected many times. This chain uses TRBV6-5 with TRBJ2-7; TRBD1 aligns across 7 bases. Germline loops: CDR1 MNHEY, CDR2 SVGAGI. The CDR3 contains 14 residues. V lost 2 bases to trimming and J lost 2 bases; unmatched junction nucleotides: 3. The CDR3 reads CASSYGQGAYEQYF. Written as DNA, the CDR3 is TGTGCCAGCAGTTACGGGCAGGGGGCCTACGAGCAGTACTTC.

This chain links TRBV5-1 with TRBJ1-1; 9 nucleotides agree with TRBD1. Trimming cost V 5 bases and J 1 base; bases outside gene matches: 3. This CDR3 contains 14 residues. The V gene's germline CDR1 is SGHRS and CDR2 YFSETQ. CDR3 loop: CASRVQGANTEAFF. In DNA, the CDR3 is TGCGCCAGCAGGGTACAGGGGGCGAACACTGAAGCTTTCTTT.

In this sample, this clonotype turned up a few times. This sequence joins TRBV6-5 and TRBJ1-4; 9 positions agree with TRBD1. V lost 2 bases to trimming and J lost 6 bases; unmatched junction nucleotides: 7. Germline CDR1 and CDR2: MNHEY and SVGAGI. This CDR3 has 16 residues. In DNA form, the CDR3 reads TGTGCCAGCAGTTACAGACCGGGACAGGGAGATGAAAAACTGTTTTTT. This sequence encodes CASSYRPGQGDEKLFF.

The chain combines TRBV6-1 with TRBJ2-5, with D unclear. TRBJ2-7 matches the DNA end more closely, so the J call is doubtful. Germline assignment: CDR1 MNHNS and CDR2 SASEGT. CDR3 size: 15 residues. The CDR3 here is CASSEAPVLTYEQYF. The CDR3 DNA follows: TGTGCCAGCAGTGAAGCCCCCGTTCTAACCTACGAGCAGTACTTC.

The V call is TRBV4-3, the J call TRBJ2-3; possible D gene TRBD1, 5 bases. This CDR3 is built from 16 residues. CDR1 is LGHNA and CDR2 is YSLEER in the germline V gene. Trimming pared 0 bases from V and 3 bases from J, leaving 13 bases between. The CDR3 DNA is TGCGCCAGCAGCCAAGATAAGACAGCGTCGACAGATACGCAGTATTTT. As protein: CASSQDKTASTDTQYF.

This clonotype came up a few times. The chain links TRBV4-1 to TRBJ1-1; perhaps TRBD1 as D (5 bases). This CDR3 has 16 amino acids. The V end lost 4 bases, the J end lost 1 base, and 16 bases lay between the germline ends. CDR1 and CDR2 from the germline V gene are MGHRA and YSYEKL. CDR3: CASSPILSRGNTEAFF. CDR3 coding DNA: TGCGCCAGCAGCCCCATTTTAAGTAGGGGGAACACTGAAGCTTTCTTT.

There are a few counts of this clonotype. This chain links TRBV3-1 with TRBJ2-1, with TRBD2 identical over 11 bases. CDR3 length: 19 residues. Germline V CDR1 and CDR2: LGHDT, YNNKEL (reference sequence). V shed 0 bases, J shed 4 bases, and the junction held 11 bases outside the gene matches. The CDR3 DNA reads TGTGCCAGCAGCCAAGAAGGGCTAGCGGGGGGCTCAGCTTACAATGAGCAGTTCTTC. It translates to CASSQEGLAGGSAYNEQFF.

V gene TRBV3-1 combines with J gene TRBJ1-1; 7 nucleotides match TRBD1. Germline-derived CDR1 and CDR2 are LGHDT and YNNKEL (reference sequence). The CDR3 has 14 amino acids. V lost 8 bases to trimming and J lost 1 base; unmatched junction nucleotides: 7. The CDR3 region has the DNA TGTGCCAGCGGCCGACAGGGTGCGAACACTGAAGCTTTCTTT. It yields the protein CASGRQGANTEAFF.

The V call is TRBV5-6, the J call TRBJ1-2; D unresolved. This CDR3 is 16 amino acids long. V was trimmed by 2 bases and J by 4 bases, leaving 18 bases between them. Germline loops: CDR1 SGHDT, CDR2 YYEEEE. CDR3: CASSFTARGDPYGYTF. Written as DNA, the CDR3 is TGTGCCAGCAGCTTTACGGCACGAGGAGACCCCTATGGCTACACCTTC.